The sequence of this TCR beta chain was determined in a study of cytomegalovirus exposure and HLA in healthy donors. Germline assignment: CDR1 SGHTA and CDR2 FQGNSA. V was cut by 0 bases and J by 2 bases, with 10 bases left in between. The CDR3 sequence is 15 residues long. Use of 60 Vbeta and 13 Jbeta primers characterized the PCR. Authors' methods: Some 11 million of the roughly 80 million unique TCR beta chains counted in a later analysis were shared. The repertoire was sequenced with immunoSEQ multiplex PCR; TCRdb's copy has only in-frame clones and lacks some. V, J and clone size derive from that table, while D and trimming were established from the DNA sequence. The repertoire holds some 130,000 clones, with 80% as singletons. Study-wide results and limits: Across donors, sequencing depth was assumed by presence/absence analyses to be roughly uniform.

With respect to this clone: Its matching antigen is unknown.

This sequence joins TRBV7-2 and TRBJ2-5, with D unresolved. Sequencing was carried out using PBMCs. The origin of this receptor is a man aged 25-45 years in good health and CMV-seronegative. CDR3: CASSLAHQLQETQYF. The CDR3 coding sequence is TGTGCCAGCAGCTTAGCGCACCAACTTCAAGAGACCCAGTACTTC.